Listed below are T cell receptor beta chains from one sample, sequenced in a study of OX40 agonist ivuxolimab in advanced cancers. The method was immunoSEQ multiplex PCR; TCRdb's version includes in-frame clones alone and lacks a portion of them. The sample contains 20,000 to 30,000 clones, 75% to 90% of which appear only once. Sequenced material: CD4+ or CD8+ T cells sorted from blood, taken in a trial of the OX40 agonist ivuxolimab. These TCRs come from an adult with an advanced solid tumor such as melanoma, head and neck, liver or kidney cancer. The conserved cysteine and the conserved F or W are not part of the CDR3 here. Each record gives: V gene, clone size, J gene, D gene, CDR3 protein. D genes are given only for firm matches. Expanded clones get a size class; other rows say once, few or many, or leave the size out.

TRBV5-4	NA	TRBJ2-4	TRBD1	ASSLGQGQNIQY
TRBV5-1	NA	TRBJ2-1	NA	ASRDSRAEQF
TRBV5-8	NA	TRBJ2-1	TRBD1	AGVPGQGVYEQF
TRBV5-1	medium-sized	TRBJ2-3	NA	ASSLNSRRTDTQY
TRBV27	NA	TRBJ2-1	NA	ASSFIGNEQF
TRBV7-9	NA	TRBJ1-1	NA	ASSSLPLAEAF
TRBV27	once	TRBJ1-4	NA	ASSSAGRDYNEKLF
TRBV6-1	NA	TRBJ2-7	TRBD2	ASSERTSGYSYEQY
TRBV29-1	few	TRBJ2-1	TRBD2	SALTSGGSYNEQF
TRBV6-5	NA	TRBJ2-7	TRBD2	ASSPRGGGIYEQY
TRBV6-1	NA	TRBJ2-7	TRBD1	ASSDYADRDSYEQY
TRBV7-8	NA	TRBJ1-1	TRBD1	ASTSDRGNTEAF
TRBV23-1	NA	TRBJ2-4	NA	ASSQLRGLGKAKNIQY
TRBV5-1	NA	TRBJ2-7	NA	ASSLARWGDYEQY
TRBV10-1	NA	TRBJ1-1	TRBD1	ASRGTENTEAF
TRBV30	NA	TRBJ1-1	NA	AGYRSEAF
TRBV29-1	NA	TRBJ2-7	NA	SIEEGTPYEQY
TRBV19	NA	TRBJ2-1	NA	ASSISWGSYNEQF
TRBV7-9	NA	TRBJ2-7	NA	ASSGGSYEQY
TRBV5-4	NA	TRBJ2-1	NA	ASSLGLEQF
TRBV11-2	NA	TRBJ2-7	NA	ASSLTRNYEQY
TRBV13	NA	TRBJ1-2	NA	ASSTRRDIGNYGYT
TRBV6-1	NA	TRBJ2-7	NA	ASRGGLREPEQY
TRBV6-6	NA	TRBJ1-1	NA	ASTPGFRNTEAF
TRBV7-8	few	TRBJ2-7	TRBD2	ASSWTSSYEQY
TRBV14	once	TRBJ1-2	TRBD1	ASSQGTGWIYGYT
TRBV19	NA	TRBJ1-1	NA	ASSWWGTGYTEAF
TRBV7-9	NA	TRBJ1-4	NA	ASSLQDGTNEKLF
TRBV28	medium-sized	TRBJ2-4	NA	ASTAGSNIQY
TRBV19	NA	TRBJ2-3	NA	ASRHRADTQY
TRBV9	NA	TRBJ2-5	NA	ASSGQEGGETQY
TRBV5-1	NA	TRBJ2-7	NA	ASSLVWNEQY
TRBV4-1	NA	TRBJ2-5	TRBD2	ASSQEKIPIVSGKETQY
TRBV27	NA	TRBJ2-1	NA	ASSSALYNEQF
TRBV5-6	NA	TRBJ1-1	NA	ASSLGVTEAF
TRBV7-6	NA	TRBJ2-5	NA	ASSLENRQETQY
TRBV27	NA	TRBJ2-7	NA	ASSAGMTREQY
TRBV6-5	NA	TRBJ1-2	TRBD1	ATRNPGQLSYGYT
TRBV7-9	medium-sized	TRBJ1-1	NA	ASSLLGEAEAF
TRBV29-1	NA	TRBJ2-7	NA	SVEVLTYGAGEQY
TRBV7-8	NA	TRBJ1-2	NA	ASSGRMANYGYT
TRBV13	NA	NA	TRBD1	ASSPRDRDEQY
TRBV10-3	NA	TRBJ1-2	NA	AISPGPTLYGYT
TRBV5-4	NA	TRBJ2-4	NA	ASSQDLYDSPRAKNIQY
TRBV9	once	TRBJ2-1	NA	ASSVAGGGTAYNEQF